This T cell receptor beta chain was sequenced for a study of blood T cell repertoires in COVID-19 (dated by TCRdb to 2018 to 2020). Regarding the research as a whole: Samples from collaborators originated in the United States, Italy and Spain and spanned both the acute and convalescent phases of COVID-19. HLA class I and class II types, where available, came from metadata supplied by the sample provider rather than from assay-based typing. The samples were drawn from two sources: the first 160 participants of the ongoing ImmuneRACE study, and 1,254 subjects contributed by 6 global collaborators. Subjects who had been exposed to COVID-19, were actively infected with it, or had recovered from it provided the deeply sampled blood TCRbeta repertoires that made up the dataset. The repertoires were made available in a free public database intended to serve as a resource for research on the immune response to SARS-CoV-2. The prospective study material was composed of cDNA or gDNA derived from T cells, B-cell-depleted T cells, or PBMCs. A de-identified subject ID, COVID-19 status, age in years and sex were almost always included in the sample metadata.

Each collaborating institution followed its own protocols to collect whole blood in K2EDTA tubes. Collaborator samples were shipped for TCRbeta analysis as frozen whole blood, isolated PBMCs, or DNA extracted from either sample type. In regard to this clone: Its antigen has not been determined. Base-call qualities are not available, and no considerably larger clone is one nucleotide away.

Overall study outcomes, separate from this receptor: Clinical and demographic metadata were provided uncurated, with the amount varying by source and participant.

V loses 0 bases, J loses 0 bases, and the germline ends lie 8 bases apart. The CDR1 and CDR2 encoded by the germline V gene are LGHNA and YSLEER. Including the terminal cysteine and phenylalanine, the CDR3 comprises 15 residues. Only CDR3 DNA is held: 45 bases, read in frame from base 1. TCRbeta CDR3 regions were amplified from genomic DNA using the immunoSEQ Assay, a bias-controlled multiplex PCR. Regarding the original processing steps: The number of nucleated cells in each sample was estimated from the amplification of reference gene primers within the assay. To quantify the absolute abundance of each unique TCRbeta CDR3 rearrangement, sequence reads were collapsed and filtered. For each sample, productive Simpson clonality was calculated by taking the square root of Simpson's diversity index across productive rearrangements. TCRdb mirrors the immuneACCESS table, restricted to in-frame sequences. Some clones are absent from its copies; in checked studies, under half trace to an unresolved V gene, and the reason for the others is unknown. D and trimming were read from the DNA, whereas the V and J calls and clone size are those reported in that table. The sample profile shows 200,000 to 250,000 clones; about 88% of them were found once. The ten largest clones represent about 7.6% of the sample.

The sequencing sample was made of peripheral blood. The sequence derives from a woman between 70 and 85 years old with active or convalescent COVID-19. The chain was built from TRBV4-3 and TRBJ1-2, and TRBD1 may be the D gene, going by 6 matching bases. The DNA is TGCGCCAGCAGCCAAGATAGGACAGCTAACTATGGCTACACCTTC. Its translation reads: CASSQDRTANYGYTF.